This passage covers 29 T cell receptor beta chains from one sample sequenced in a study of neurological immune-mediated disorders. A single record per CDR3 protein comes from TCRdb applying MiXCR to the 5' RACE reads. The sample consists of 70,000 to 95,000 distinct CDR3 sequences, roughly 13% of them appearing once. The sample's time point: longitudinal time-point 2. Source material: PBMCs. The receptors were gathered from a female donor with HTLV-1-associated myelopathy (HAM/TSP).

This clonotype was recorded at least ten times. The V and J genes are TRBV27 and TRBJ1-2; D call uncertain. With 0 bases removed from V and 4 bases from J, the gap between germline ends came to 15 bases. The CDR3 contains 16 residues. CDR1 and CDR2 from the germline V gene are MNHEY and SMNVEV (reference sequence). The CDR3 DNA reads as TGTGCCAGCAGTTTATCGTACTTAGATGGAGTCTATGGCTACACCTTC. Protein sequence: CASSLSYLDGVYGYTF.

This clonotype was recorded at least ten times. The J gene is TRBJ2-7, the V gene TRBV7-2; D call uncertain. Germline-derived CDR1 and CDR2 are SGHTA and FQGNSA. V lost 2 bases and J lost 2, with 10 bases in between. The CDR3 has 14 amino acids. The DNA for the CDR3 is TGTGCCAGCAGCTTACAGTCCCATACCTACGAGCAGTACTTC. Translating it yields CASSLQSHTYEQYF.

Ten or more counts support this clonotype. CDR3 DNA: TGTGCCAGCTCACCACGGGACGAGGCGTTCGATAATTCACCCCTCCACTTT. Translated: CASSPRDEAFDNSPLHF. This chain links TRBV18 with TRBJ1-6, with D possibly matching TRBD1 (5 bases). From germline, CDR1 is KGHSH and CDR2 LQKENI. The V gene lost 1 base and the J gene lost 5 bases, with 15 bases spanning the gap. The CDR3 consists of 17 residues.

There are many counts of this clonotype. The rearrangement uses TRBV5-1 and TRBJ1-1; tentatively, D is TRBD1 (6 bases). Trimming shortened V by 6 bases and J by 3 bases, and 18 bases separated the two germline ends. Germline CDR1 reads SGHRS; CDR2 reads YFSETQ. The CDR3 loop spans 15 amino acids. The DNA of the CDR3 is TGCGCCAGCACCCCGGGGGGGCACGTCTACACTGAAGCTTTCTTT. Protein product: CASTPGGHVYTEAFF.

This clonotype was recorded at least ten times. V gene TRBV12-3 or TRBV12-4 combines with J gene TRBJ1-5; D is possibly TRBD1 (6 bases). The CDR3 is 15 residues long. Trimming shortened V by 6 bases and J by 4 bases, and 16 bases separated the two germline ends. CDR3 protein: CASRAGGGANQPQHF. In nucleotides, the CDR3 is TGTGCCAGCAGGGCCGGGGGGGGCGCGAATCAGCCCCAGCATTTT.

This clonotype was seen many times. The chain couples TRBV20-1 to TRBJ2-1; 7 nucleotides align to TRBD2. V lost 5 bases and J lost 0; bases outside the gene matches: 4. The CDR3 is 14 amino acids. CDR1 and CDR2 from the germline V gene are DFQATT and SNEGSKA (reference sequence). The CDR3 DNA reads TGCAGTGCTGCGGGGGATAACTCCTACAATGAGCAGTTCTTC. Protein product: CSAAGDNSYNEQFF.

This clonotype was observed many times. The rearrangement uses TRBV5-1 and TRBJ1-2; 9 bases are shared with TRBD1. The CDR3 is 15 residues long. Trimming took 3 bases from V and 4 from J; bases not matched to a gene: 7. Per germline, CDR1 SGHRS and CDR2 YFSETQ. CDR3 amino acids: CASSSGQGGSYGYTF. The CDR3 DNA reads TGCGCCAGCAGCTCGGGACAGGGAGGATCCTATGGCTACACCTTC.

This clonotype was counted ten times or more. This sequence joins TRBV5-1 and TRBJ2-1; the D call may be TRBD1 or TRBD2 (5 bases each). Germline V gives CDR1 SGHRS, CDR2 YFSETQ. V shed 7 bases and J shed 4 bases, with 21 bases lying between them. There are 16 residues in the CDR3. CDR3 bases: TGCGCCAGCCGCGTCGAAGGGTGGGGGAGATACAATGAGCAGTTCTTC. Its translation is CASRVEGWGRYNEQFF. Full variable domain (outside the CDR3, taken from reference TRBV5-1 and TRBJ2-1): KAGVTQTPRYLIKTRGQQVTLSCSPISGHRSVSWYQQTPGQGLQFLFEYFSETQRNKGNFPGRFSGRQFSNSRSEMNVSTLELGDSALYLCASRVEGWGRYNEQFFGPGTRLTVL.

In its sample, this clonotype was seen many times. The V gene is TRBV20-1, the J gene TRBJ2-5; the D gene is possibly TRBD2 (6 bases). Germline-derived CDR1 and CDR2 are DFQATT and SNEGSKA (reference sequence). The ends were cut back, 1 base at V and 4 bases at J, with 10 bases in the middle. The CDR3 length is 13 residues. The CDR3 DNA sequence: TGCAGTGCTAGAGCCCCGGGACTAGAGACCCAGTACTTC. Protein: CSARAPGLETQYF.

This clonotype was seen at least ten times. V usage is TRBV20-1 and J usage is TRBJ2-3; D gene ambiguous. This CDR3 is built from 15 residues. From germline, CDR1 is DFQATT and CDR2 SNEGSKA (reference sequence). V was shortened by 0 bases and J by 0 bases, with 10 bases between the two germline ends. The chain's CDR3 is CSARDARRSTDTQYF. Written as DNA, the CDR3 is TGCAGTGCTAGAGACGCACGGCGTAGCACAGATACGCAGTATTTT.

At least ten counts were recorded for this clonotype. J is TRBJ2-5 and V is TRBV25-1; no definite D call. The CDR3 spans 17 residues. V was pared by 1 base and J by 5 bases, with 20 bases between. Germline CDR1 reads MGHDK; CDR2 reads SYGVNS. The CDR3 protein is CASSECERLRFMETQYF. DNA for the CDR3: TGTGCCAGCAGTGAATGTGAGAGGTTAAGGTTTATGGAGACCCAGTACTTC.

This clonotype was counted at least ten times. J is TRBJ2-6 and V is TRBV9; the D is unclear. CDR1 and CDR2 (germline): SGDLS, YYNGEE. V was pared by 0 bases and J by 2 bases, with 12 bases between. CDR3 length: 17 residues. CDR3 region: CASSVGGRVAGANVLTF. As DNA, the CDR3 is TGTGCCAGCAGCGTAGGAGGTAGGGTCGCTGGGGCCAACGTCCTGACTTTC. The entire variable domain, with the rest obtained from reference TRBV9 and TRBJ2-6, is as follows: DSGVTQTPKHLITATGQRVTLRCSPRSGDLSVYWYQQSLDQGLQFLIQYYNGEERAKGNILERFSAQQFPDLHSELNLSSLELGDSALYFCASSVGGRVAGANVLTFGAGSRLTVL.

The chain links TRBV18 to TRBJ2-7; 7 nucleotides align to TRBD1. The V segment lost 4 bases and the J segment 0 bases; nucleotides outside the gene matches: 12. The CDR3 length is 17 residues. CDR1 is KGHSH and CDR2 is LQKENI in the germline V gene. The CDR3 DNA is TGTGCCAGCTCACGACTACTAGACAGGGAGAACTCCTACGAGCAGTACTTC. Amino acids: CASSRLLDRENSYEQYF.

This clonotype was detected many times. V gene TRBV10-2 combines with J gene TRBJ2-7; tentatively, D is TRBD2 (6 bases). The CDR3 length is 13 residues. Germline CDR1 reads WSHSY; CDR2 reads SAAADI. Trimming shortened V by 6 bases and J by 0 bases, and 9 bases separated the two germline ends. As DNA, the CDR3 is TGCGCCAGCAGCGGGAGACTCTCCTACGAGCAGTACTTC. This gives the protein CASSGRLSYEQYF.

This clonotype has ten or more counts. This chain uses TRBV20-1 with TRBJ2-5; possible D gene TRBD1, 6 bases. V was pared by 2 bases and J by 5 bases, with 12 bases between. Germline CDR1 and CDR2: DFQATT and SNEGSKA (reference sequence). There are 13 residues in the CDR3. CDR3 in DNA: TGCAGTGCTAGACGGACCACAGGGGAGACCCAGTACTTC. Amino acid sequence: CSARRTTGETQYF.

The chain links TRBV5-5 to TRBJ2-5; 16 bases fit TRBD2. J gave up 4 bases and V 4 bases, and 4 bases lay outside the gene matches. The length of the CDR3 is 16 residues. The germline gives CDR1 SGHKS, CDR2 YYEKEE (reference sequence). CDR3 bases: TGTGCCAGCAGCCCGGGACTAGCGGGGGGGGGAGAGACCCAGTACTTC. Translation: CASSPGLAGGGETQYF. The full variable domain, with the rest looked up from reference TRBV5-5 and TRBJ2-5, is DAGVTQSPTHLIKTRGQQVTLRCSPISGHKSVSWYQQVLGQGPQFIFQYYEKEERGRGNFPDRFSARQFPNYSSELNVNALLLGDSALYLCASSPGLAGGGETQYFGPGTRLLVL.

This clonotype was recorded at least ten times. V gene TRBV12-3 or TRBV12-4 combines with J gene TRBJ2-3; 11 bases match TRBD2. Trimming cost V 4 bases and J 1 base; bases outside gene matches: 4. This CDR3 is 16 amino acids long. CDR3 sequence: CASSSQLAGGTDTQYF. In DNA form, the CDR3 reads TGTGCCAGCAGTTCCCAACTAGCGGGGGGCACAGATACGCAGTATTTT.

This clonotype was detected many times. This chain uses TRBV12-3 or TRBV12-4 with TRBJ2-2, with 9 bases aligning to TRBD2. Trimming removed 3 bases from V and 0 bases from J; junction bases left unmatched: 5. This CDR3 region has 17 residues. DNA for the CDR3: TGTGCCAGCAGTTTCGGGCGGGGGGGAACGAACACCGGGGAGCTGTTTTTT. Its protein product is CASSFGRGGTNTGELFF.

This clonotype was seen repeatedly, ten times or more. The chain is built from TRBV5-1 and TRBJ2-3, with a weak D call TRBD1 (7 bases). This CDR3 contains 12 residues. V was pared by 3 bases and J by 6 bases, with 8 bases between. Germline V gene data show CDR1 as SGHRS and CDR2 as YFSETQ. CDR3 sequence (DNA): TGCGCCAGCAGCTCAGGGGGGGATACGCAGTATTTT. Its protein is CASSSGGDTQYF.

The V call is TRBV7-2, the J call TRBJ2-3; D possibly corresponds to TRBD2 (6 bases). The germline gives CDR1 SGHTA, CDR2 FQGNSA. CDR3 length: 15 amino acids. V was cut by 5 bases and J by 0 bases, with 12 bases left in between. The CDR3 region has the DNA TGTGCCAGCAGCCGTTCGGCGGGGAGCACAGATACGCAGTATTTT. Translating gives CASSRSAGSTDTQYF.

At least ten counts were recorded for this clonotype. The CDR3 region is CASSLDPTDNEQFF. The CDR3 coding sequence is TGCGCCAGCAGCCTGGACCCGACAGACAATGAGCAGTTCTTC. This chain uses TRBV5-1 with TRBJ2-1; tentative D call: TRBD1 (5 bases). The V and J ends lost 4 bases and 5 bases respectively, with 13 bases between them. There are 14 residues in the CDR3. CDR1 is SGHRS and CDR2 is YFSETQ in the germline V gene.

This clonotype appeared many times. V is TRBV28 and J is TRBJ2-7; the D is unclear. V lost 4 bases and J lost 0, with 13 bases in between. The germline V gene has CDR1 MDHEN and CDR2 SYDVKM. The CDR3 has 15 residues. CDR3 bases: TGTGCCAGCAGTTCGGACCCTGGAAGCTCCTACGAGCAGTACTTC. Protein product: CASSSDPGSSYEQYF. The whole variable domain, remainder taken from reference TRBV28 and TRBJ2-7, is DVKVTQSSRYLVKRTGEKVFLECVQDMDHENMFWYRQDPGLGLRLIYFSYDVKMKEKGDIPEGYSVSREKKERFSLILESASTNQTSMYLCASSSDPGSSYEQYFGPGTRLTVT.

This clonotype showed up many times. The chain has TRBV5-1 and TRBJ2-7, with D possibly being TRBD1 or TRBD2 (5 bases each). The germline V gene has CDR1 SGHRS and CDR2 YFSETQ. The CDR3 sequence is 15 residues long. Trimming removed 0 bases at V and 7 bases at J, with 17 bases between. CDR3 DNA: TGCGCCAGCAGCTTGGGTGGGGGTCCCGCTGGAGAGCAGTACTTC. This translates into CASSLGGGPAGEQYF. Looking up the rest from reference TRBV5-1 and TRBJ2-7 gives the full variable domain: KAGVTQTPRYLIKTRGQQVTLSCSPISGHRSVSWYQQTPGQGLQFLFEYFSETQRNKGNFPGRFSGRQFSNSRSEMNVSTLELGDSALYLCASSLGGGPAGEQYFGPGTRLTVT.

This clonotype was counted ten times or more. The chain carries TRBV18 and TRBJ1-2; D remains unclear. The CDR3 consists of 13 residues. V was shortened by 5 bases and J by 4 bases, with 11 bases between the two germline ends. Per germline, CDR1 KGHSH and CDR2 LQKENI. This chain's CDR3 is CASSSTHGYGYTF. CDR3 sequence (DNA): TGTGCCAGCTCATCGACCCACGGCTATGGCTACACCTTC.

This clonotype was counted only a few times. The rearrangement uses TRBV28 and TRBJ2-6, with a possible D match to TRBD1 (5 bases). Looked up from germline, CDR1 is MDHEN and CDR2 is SYDVKM. V lost 9 bases to trimming and J lost 4 bases, with 13 bases between them. The CDR3 is 14 amino acids. CDR3 DNA sequence: TGTGCCAGTCATCAGGGTTCCGGGGCCAACGTCCTGACTTTC. This codes for CASHQGSGANVLTF.

Ten or more counts support this clonotype. This chain joins TRBV12-3 or TRBV12-4 and TRBJ2-1, with D possibly TRBD1 on 6 matching bases. CDR3 length: 14 residues. V was trimmed by 3 bases and J by 5 bases, leaving 11 bases between them. The CDR3 reads CASSFLRGNNEQFF. Here the CDR3 DNA reads TGTGCCAGCAGTTTCCTTAGGGGGAACAATGAGCAGTTCTTC.

The sample holds many counts of this clonotype. This chain connects TRBV4-1 to TRBJ2-1, with 7 bases lining up with TRBD2. After removal of 3 bases from V and 6 bases from J, the junction contained 11 bases not matched to a gene. Germline-derived CDR1 and CDR2 are MGHRA and YSYEKL. CDR3 length: 16 residues. CDR3 coding DNA: TGCGCCAGCAGCCAGGGGGGGGTTCCATATCTCAATGAGCAGTTCTTC. Protein: CASSQGGVPYLNEQFF.

This clonotype was counted ten times or more. The V and J genes are TRBV12-5 and TRBJ2-1; 9 bases map to TRBD1. Germline V gives CDR1 LGHNT, CDR2 FRNRAP. With V trimmed by 1 base and J by 5 bases, 9 bases remained unmatched. The CDR3 runs 17 residues. The CDR3 nucleotides read TGTGCTAGTGGTTTGGCCAAAACAGGGGGCCTTGACAATGAGCAGTTCTTC. Protein sequence: CASGLAKTGGLDNEQFF. The full variable domain, in which reference TRBV12-5 and TRBJ2-1 provide the parts outside the CDR3, is DARVTQTPRHKVTEMGQEVTMRCQPILGHNTVFWYRQTMMQGLELLAYFRNRAPLDDSGMPKDRFSAEMPDATLATLKIQPSEPRDSAVYFCASGLAKTGGLDNEQFFGPGTRLTVL.

This clonotype showed up many times. This chain links TRBV5-1 with TRBJ2-2; tentative D call: TRBD2 (5 bases). This CDR3 has 13 amino acids. The V and J ends lost 8 bases and 5 bases respectively, with 13 bases between them. Germline assignment: CDR1 SGHRS and CDR2 YFSETQ. CDR3 protein: CASMRGLTGELFF. CDR3 in DNA: TGCGCCAGTATGCGAGGGCTGACCGGGGAGCTGTTTTTT.